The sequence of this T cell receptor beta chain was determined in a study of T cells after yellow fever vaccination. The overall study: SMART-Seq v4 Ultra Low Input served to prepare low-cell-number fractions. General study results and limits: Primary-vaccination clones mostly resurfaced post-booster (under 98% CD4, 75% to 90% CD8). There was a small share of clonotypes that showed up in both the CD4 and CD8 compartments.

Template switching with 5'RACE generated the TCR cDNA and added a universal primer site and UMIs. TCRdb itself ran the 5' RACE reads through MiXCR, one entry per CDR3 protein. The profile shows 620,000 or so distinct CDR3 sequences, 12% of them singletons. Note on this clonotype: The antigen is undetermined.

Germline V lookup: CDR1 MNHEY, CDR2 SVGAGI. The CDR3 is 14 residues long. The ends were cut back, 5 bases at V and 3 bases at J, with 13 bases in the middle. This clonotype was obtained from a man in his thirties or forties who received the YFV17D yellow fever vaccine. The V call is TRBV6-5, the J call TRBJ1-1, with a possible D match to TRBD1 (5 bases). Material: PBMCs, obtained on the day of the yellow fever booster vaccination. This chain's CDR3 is CASSPTGGDTEAFF. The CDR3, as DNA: TGTGCCAGCAGTCCGACGGGGGGAGACACTGAAGCTTTCTTT.